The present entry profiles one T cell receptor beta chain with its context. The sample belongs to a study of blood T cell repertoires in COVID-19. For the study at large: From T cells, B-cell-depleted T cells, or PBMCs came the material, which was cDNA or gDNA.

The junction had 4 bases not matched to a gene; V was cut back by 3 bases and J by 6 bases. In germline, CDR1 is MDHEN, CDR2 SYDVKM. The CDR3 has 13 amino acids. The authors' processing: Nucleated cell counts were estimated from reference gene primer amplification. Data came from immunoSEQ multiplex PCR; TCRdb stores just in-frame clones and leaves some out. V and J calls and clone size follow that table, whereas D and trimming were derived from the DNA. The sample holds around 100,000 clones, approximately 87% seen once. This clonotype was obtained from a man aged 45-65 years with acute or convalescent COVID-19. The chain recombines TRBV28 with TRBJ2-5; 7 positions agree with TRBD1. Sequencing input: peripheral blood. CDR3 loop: CASSFDREKTQYF. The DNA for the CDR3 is TGTGCCAGCAGTTTCGACAGGGAAAAGACCCAGTACTTC.